This T cell receptor beta chain was sequenced in a study of CD8+ T cells in alopecia areata (dated by TCRdb to 2016 to 2018). Looking at the study overall: The treated patients took part in an open-label pilot trial in which moderate-to-severe alopecia areata was treated with oral tofacitinib at 5 to 10 mg twice daily. Patients received tofacitinib for 6 to 18 months and were then followed off drug for 6 months to check for delayed response and recurrence. High-throughput TCRbeta sequencing was used to examine T cell clonal expansion in alopecia areata in both the C3H/HeJ mouse model and human patients. Scalp tissue and sorted CD4+ and CD8+ peripheral blood T cells from patchy and totalis/universalis alopecia areata patients and from healthy controls were covered by human TCRbeta sequencing. Patients on tofacitinib were biopsied at baseline and after 4 and 24 weeks of treatment, and several of the patients also had a later scalp biopsy. Clonality in the scalp was compared among normal scalp (n=4), patchy alopecia areata scalp (n=8), and alopecia totalis/universalis scalp (n=8). RNA was extracted with the PAXgene miRNA kit for fixed scalp, the miRNeasy kit for PBMCs, and the RNeasy kit for mouse skin. immunoSEQ multiplex PCR using 35 Vbeta forward primers and 13 Jbeta reverse primers was used to amplify TCRbeta CDR3 regions. Overall study results and their limits: Shared TCR sequences between patients were less evident than in mice, which may be partly attributable to HLA diversity in the patient population. Resident alphabeta T cells in normal human skin are also sequenced, complicating scalp TCR repertoire analysis, unlike mouse skin dominated by gammadelta T cells. Compared with normal scalp, lesional scalp, particularly in alopecia totalis/universalis, had higher clonality and more expanded CD8+ clones, which suggests antigenic drive.

Library generation was performed with the immunoSEQ multiplex PCR assay. To provide template for TCR sequencing, every sample had RNA extracted and reverse transcribed into cDNA. First-strand cDNA was synthesized with SuperScript III using a 2:1 mix of oligo-dT and random hexamers. A synthetic immune receptor repertoire was used to assess amplification bias, and residual bias was removed computationally. The paper's data handling went like this. Raw reads were preprocessed for error removal, and CDR3 was defined according to IMGT conventions as running from the conserved cysteine to phenylalanine. To get clonality, Shannon entropy was normalized by log2 of the number of productive unique TCRs and the result was subtracted from 1. Scalp TCRbeta sequences were cross-referenced with sorted blood CD4 and CD8 repertoires so that the CD4 or CD8 identity of scalp clones could be inferred. The source is immuneACCESS, and TCRdb retained only in-frame sequences with V and J called. Part of the clones is not carried over; for the studies checked, unresolved V genes explain less than half of this, and the remainder is unexplained. That table is the source of V, J and clone size, and D and trimming were worked out from the DNA. The table for this sample lists 90,000 to 150,000 clones; less than 45% of them were counted only once. The ten largest clones capture approximately 3.3% of the sample.

From alopecia areata patients, peripheral blood was collected along with lesional scalp punch biopsies. After PBMCs were isolated by density centrifugation and stained for CD3, CD4 and CD8, a FACSAria was used to sort CD4+ and CD8+ T cells. At the junction V is shortened by 2 bases and J by 0 bases, with 5 bases in between. From a lookup of the germline V gene, CDR1 and CDR2 are SGHNT and YENEEA. The cysteine opens and the phenylalanine closes a CDR3 of 14 amino acids. Just CDR3 DNA is preserved here, 42 bases in frame from base 1. Concerning this clone itself: Its specific antigen is unknown. Per-nucleotide qualities are absent, and no much larger clonotype sits a single base away.

This TCR was recovered from a human donor with alopecia areata. The chain is made from TRBV11-3 and TRBJ2-1, with no confidently assigned D gene. The sample consisted of CD4+ T cells sorted from blood. The DNA is TGTGCCAGCAGCTTAATCAGCTCCTACAATGAGCAGTTCTTC. Its protein product is CASSLISSYNEQFF.